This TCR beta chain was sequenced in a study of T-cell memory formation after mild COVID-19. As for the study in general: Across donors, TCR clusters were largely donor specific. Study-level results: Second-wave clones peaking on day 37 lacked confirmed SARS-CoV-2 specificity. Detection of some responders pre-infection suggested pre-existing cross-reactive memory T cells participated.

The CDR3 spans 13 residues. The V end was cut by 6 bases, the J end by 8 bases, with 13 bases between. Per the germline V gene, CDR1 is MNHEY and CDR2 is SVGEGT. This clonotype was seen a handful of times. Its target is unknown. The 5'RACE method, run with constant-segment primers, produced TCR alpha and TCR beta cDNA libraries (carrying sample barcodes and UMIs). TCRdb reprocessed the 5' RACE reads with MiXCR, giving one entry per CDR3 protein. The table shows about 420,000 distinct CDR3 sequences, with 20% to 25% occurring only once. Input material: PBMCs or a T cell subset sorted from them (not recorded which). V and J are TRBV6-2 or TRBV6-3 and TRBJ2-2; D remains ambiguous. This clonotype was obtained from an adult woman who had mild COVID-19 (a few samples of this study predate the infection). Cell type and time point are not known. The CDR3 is CASSHRLVGELFF. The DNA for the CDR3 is TGTGCCAGCAGCCACCGCTTGGTGGGGGAGCTGTTTTTT.